This paragraph reports one T cell receptor beta chain. Its antigen is still unknown. Base qualities are missing; no much larger clone stands one base away. V was cut back by 0 bases and J by 2 bases, leaving a gap of 7 bases between them. Looking up the germline V gene yields CDR1 SGHRS and CDR2 YFSETQ. The CDR3 runs 14 residues from the cysteine to the phenylalanine. Just the 42-base CDR3 DNA is kept, in frame starting at base 1. The sample comes from a study of cytomegalovirus exposure and HLA in healthy donors (dated by TCRdb to between 2016 and 2019). With regard to the full study: According to an earlier analysis of 587 of the donors, 150 million to 200 million T cells yielded 100 million or so unique TCR beta sequences and about 300 Gb of sequence data. An early release that covered roughly 600 HLA-typed donors contained 250 to 350 gigabases of sequencing data and 70 million to 100 million unique TCR sequences. Of the 300 to 500 genotyped donors, less than 90% were placed in the genetic ancestry cluster associated with self-reported Caucasian donors. The study aimed to test whether signatures of past pathogen exposure could be identified by cataloging public T cell receptors. Using immunosequencing, the study profiled T cell repertoires from 666 subjects and related those repertoires to cytomegalovirus serostatus. Besides the first cohort of around 700 subjects, a separate validation cohort made up of over a hundred different subjects was used. The study combined high-throughput TCR immunosequencing, statistical association of individual TCRs with disease status, and machine learning to predict cytomegalovirus infection status. A later analysis re-examined previously published TCR beta repertoires from more than 600 donors and added high-resolution HLA genotyping to investigate patterns of TCR occurrence. Rather than drawing on any new phenotypic data, the later analysis identified candidate immune exposures from TCR beta sequences and the way those sequences occurred across donors. To decide whether each TCR beta V gene segment behaved as functional or pseudogenic, an earlier analysis of approximately 600 of the donors relied on high-throughput TCR beta sequencing. Donor age, sex, ethnicity and CMV serostatus were compiled alongside the repertoire data. Genome-wide SNP genotypes for about 65% of the roughly 670 donors were used in a later genetic analysis, which treated that subset as a discovery cohort. Every repertoire in the discovery cohort had been generated on one and the same sequencing platform. HLA typing included class I and class II loci at four-digit resolution. Typing coverage varied by locus: about 629-630 donors for A, B, C, DRB1 and DQB1; 500 to 550 for DQA1; about 600 for DPA1; about 450 for DPB1. Because of strong linkage in the cohort, four or five DR-DQ haplotypes were treated as single units for association and clustering. Among several hundred genotyped donors of the cohort, an average of about 220,000 unique TCR beta nucleotide sequences was sequenced per donor, of which about 19% were non-productive. General study outcomes and caveats: A further reported finding was that TCR beta sequences accurately predicted the HLA-A and HLA-B alleles for most subjects in the first cohort. In a later analysis, most CMV-associated TCR beta chains were found to appear HLA-restricted, with HLA associations seemingly driven largely by CMV exposure. A group of highly shared sequence variants was considered likely to be a technical artifact of the sequencing pipeline. According to the authors, the approach could potentially be generalized to other disease states and immunological phenotypes. A total of around 150 TCR beta chains were listed by the study as associated with cytomegalovirus. Because some donors lacked HLA typing at each locus, the association tests relied only on the typed subset. The cohort was sequenced for TCR beta chains only, and without alpha or paired-chain data the features that could be detected were limited. V-gene and J-gene trimming of TCR beta chains was associated with a missense DCLRE1C variant in a later genetic analysis, and the association was replicated in an independent cohort. In a later analysis, the rate of TCR association differed among HLA loci, with DRB1 alleles having the most associated TCRs and HLA-C alleles having the fewest. A later analysis reported that several top co-occurrence clusters appeared linked to parvovirus B19, influenza, CMV and Epstein-Barr virus. CMV serostatus was the only immune exposure information available for the cohort. Presence/absence analyses assumed roughly uniform sequencing depth across donors, an assumption that may not hold. Cytomegalovirus status was reported to be diagnosed by the classifier with high specificity and sensitivity in both the original and validation cohorts. Because counts were too low, seventeen rarely observed V segments, including chromosome 9 orphons, were excluded from the earlier analysis of 500 to 700 of the donors. Some IMGT-functional V segments, including TRBV6-2 and TRBV6-3, could not be told apart with the 87-base-pair reads, so those segments were excluded. An earlier analysis of approximately 570 of the donors showed that most TCR beta V segments appeared in productive rearrangements either about 87% or about 30% of the time, which broadly matched IMGT annotations. Most TCR sequences were seen in very few donors, while some public TCRs were found in many individuals. Specific HLA alleles were associated with roughly 16,000 TCR beta sequences at a false discovery rate of 0.05 in a later analysis. When HLA alleles, especially DR and DQ, strongly co-occurred, TCR associations were difficult to assign to individual alleles. According to a later genetic analysis, donors in an Asian-associated ancestry cluster had fewer N-insertions in productive TCRs than the approximately 710-donor mean. Linkage disequilibrium might explain the correlated functional status among segregating V segments, but an unknown experimental factor could not be excluded. In vitro tests confirmed that a few of the cytomegalovirus-associated TCR beta chains recognize cytomegalovirus antigens. In a later analysis, HLA-associated TCR beta chains showed more clonal expansion and lower generation probabilities than non-associated chains that were equally common.

The cohort consisted of some 670 healthy bone marrow donors. At the time of sampling, all cohort members were nominally healthy, though unrecorded immune exposures were likely present. The donor was CMV seronegative and belonged to the group of 352 seronegative cohort members. A peripheral blood sample was collected from each donor, and TCR beta sequencing was performed on peripheral blood mononuclear cells. Genomic DNA extraction from the blood cell samples was performed with the Qiagen DNeasy Blood Extraction Kit. The method was the immunoSEQ multiplex PCR assay. For the multiplex PCR, a mixture combining 60 forward primers for TCR Vbeta segments and 13 reverse primers for TCR Jbeta segments was used. The CDR3 region of rearranged TCR beta genes was amplified from genomic DNA by a multiplex PCR assay. Amplified TCR beta libraries were sequenced as 87-base-pair reads on the Illumina HiSeq System. As for the original processing: In a later analysis, tens of millions of unique TCR beta chains were counted across the roughly 610 repertoires, and around 10 million of these chains were shared by at least two donors. Raw reads were error-corrected and collapsed into unique sequences with a nearest-neighbor algorithm that merged closely related sequences to remove PCR and sequencing errors. Alignment of CDR3 sequences to IMGT reference sequences was used to assign V, D and J gene segments. For a sequence to be retained, a match of at least six nucleotides was required to both a V gene segment and a J gene segment. Rearrangements were called productive when the CDR3 lacked stop codons and stayed in frame with V and J; all others were non-productive. Following IMGT convention, CDR3 was defined as the stretch from the second conserved V-encoded cysteine up to the conserved J-encoded phenylalanine. The earlier analysis of 587 of the donors excluded sequences that lacked an unambiguous match to a single V gene segment. In an earlier analysis of some 590 of the donors, V segments were called functional above 56.7% productive rearrangements and were called segregating when the between-donor standard deviation exceeded 5%. A statistical classification framework was developed to diagnose cytomegalovirus status using the catalog of TCR beta chain sequences. V and J gene assignment, in a later analysis, came from comparing TCR nucleotide sequences with IMGT/GENE-DB human TR gene sequences. Using the TCRdist pipeline, a later analysis assigned CDR3 sequences along with most-parsimonious VDJ recombination scenarios. In a later analysis, each TCR beta chain was defined by its CDR3 amino acid sequence together with its V-gene family, and reads lacking a unique V-gene family were excluded. To address suspected cross-contamination and a sequencing artifact, a later analysis removed 550 to 750 highly shared, low-generation-probability nucleotide sequences. In a later analysis, a clonal expansion index for each public chain was calculated from normalized within-repertoire ranks of inferred template counts. Generation probabilities in a later analysis came from a VDJ recombination model fitted to out-of-frame rearrangements, and those results were checked against IGoR. A later analysis scored TCR-TCR, TCR-HLA and TCR-CMV co-occurrence with hypergeometric tests, applying a repertoire-size bias correction to TCR pairs. To estimate false discovery rates, a later analysis permuted the HLA or CMV assignments 20 times. In a later analysis, co-occurring TCRs were grouped with DBSCAN, and TCRdist sequence similarity was added when clustering was performed within HLA-allele-positive subsets. Repertoires with fewer than 30,000 or more than 120,000 public chains, plus five repertoires with anomalous nucleotide sharing, were excluded from co-occurrence clustering. TCRdb retrieved this table from immuneACCESS and kept in-frame rearrangements only. Not all clones are present; in checked studies, unresolved V genes account for under half, and no reason is known for the remainder. V and J calls plus clone size are reproduced from that table; the DNA served to infer D and trimming. The table for this sample lists fewer than 250,000 clones; 65% to 85% of them were counted only once. Approximately 2.9% of the sample goes to the ten largest clones.

Input material: PBMCs. The receptor was derived from a man aged 25 to 45 in good health and CMV-seronegative. The chain is made from TRBV5-1 and TRBJ2-3; no D segment can be confidently identified. The CDR3 protein sequence reads: CASSLEQYTDTQYF. Read as DNA, the sequence is TGCGCCAGCAGCTTGGAACAGTACACAGATACGCAGTATTTT.